Shown below are 16 T cell receptor beta chains from a single sample sequenced in a study of shared clonotypes between healthy human individuals. Assay used: immunoSEQ multiplex PCR; TCRdb lists only in-frame clones, some missing. The sample shows about 2.4 million clones, under 95% of them seen only once. Sequencing was performed on naive CD4+ T cells from PBMCs. Subset indicated: CD45RA+ positively selected. These receptors all stem from a man younger than 35 in good health. Some clones in this sample may be carry-over from other donors' samples.

This clone has just one count. The V call is TRBV6-6, the J call TRBJ2-3, with a weak D call TRBD2 (6 bases). V lost 3 bases to trimming and J lost 4 bases, with 14 bases between them. CDR1 is MNHNY, CDR2 SVGAGI, per germline (reference sequence). The CDR3 has 15 residues. The CDR3 DNA is TGTGCCAGCAGTTATATATCGGCGGGACCAGATACGCAGTATTTT. It yields the protein CASSYISAGPDTQYF.

The gene calls are TRBV11-2 and TRBJ2-6, with unresolved D. The CDR3 runs to 14 residues. Germline V gives CDR1 SGHAT, CDR2 FQNNGV. V lost 5 bases, J lost 4 bases, and 9 bases lay in between. CDR3 amino acids: CASSPNTGANVLTF. The DNA of the CDR3 is TGTGCCAGCAGCCCAAACACAGGGGCCAACGTCCTGACTTTC.

V usage is TRBV7-6 and J usage is TRBJ1-5; TRBD1 aligns across 7 bases. The CDR3 is 17 residues long. V was clipped by 0 bases and J by 0 bases; unmatched bases: 5. Germline V gene lookup returns CDR1 SGHVS and CDR2 FNYEAQ. CDR3 sequence reads: CASSLASGTVSNQPQHF. The CDR3 DNA is TGTGCCAGCAGCTTAGCGTCCGGGACAGTTAGCAATCAGCCCCAGCATTTT.

The chain links TRBV2 to TRBJ1-5, with D perhaps matching TRBD1 (6 bases). Germline CDR1 is SNHLY and CDR2 is FYNNEI. V was shortened by 4 bases and J by 10 bases, with 17 bases between the two germline ends. CDR3 length: 14 residues. CDR3 in amino acids: CASSGPNRVQPQHF. In nucleotides, the CDR3 is TGTGCCAGCAGTGGCCCAAACAGGGTCCAACCCCAGCATTTT.

A remark on this clone: The sample carries other DNA sequences with the same CDR3. CDR3 nucleotides: TGTGCCAGCAGTCCTGGGACAGGGGGGAACTATGGCTACACCTTC. This codes for CASSPGTGGNYGYTF. The chain combines TRBV28 with TRBJ1-2; TRBD1 aligns across 11 bases. The CDR3 is 15 amino acids. CDR1 is MDHEN, CDR2 SYDVKM, per germline. J gave up 2 bases and V 5 bases, and 4 bases lay outside the gene matches.

This chain connects TRBV25-1 to TRBJ1-1; D unresolved. V shed 3 bases and J shed 3 bases, with 11 bases lying between them. Germline values: CDR1 MGHDK, CDR2 SYGVNS. The CDR3 runs to 14 residues. In DNA form, the CDR3 reads TGTGCCAGCAGTGAGGCGGCGATGTACACTGAAGCTTTCTTT. Its translation: CASSEAAMYTEAFF.

This sequence joins TRBV18 and TRBJ2-5; D call uncertain. V was shortened by 3 bases and J by 2 bases, with 13 bases between the two germline ends. Germline CDR1 and CDR2: KGHSH and LQKENI. CDR3 length: 15 residues. CDR3 DNA: TGTGCCAGCTCACCTCCGTCGGTACCGCAAGAGACCCAGTACTTC. As protein: CASSPPSVPQETQYF.

As concerns this clone: The sample holds other DNA sequences that translate to the same CDR3. The genes are TRBV18 and TRBJ2-5; D gene ambiguous. The CDR3 consists of 13 residues. The germline CDR1 and CDR2 sequences are KGHSH and LQKENI. Trimming stripped 3 bases from V and 0 bases from J, with 5 bases between. CDR3 protein: CASSPLYQETQYF. DNA for the CDR3: TGTGCCAGCTCACCTCTGTACCAAGAGACCCAGTACTTC.

V and J are TRBV27 and TRBJ2-7; the D is unclear. The CDR3 spans 15 residues. Between the trimmed V and J ends, which lost 1 base and 2 bases, there was a span of 12 bases. CDR1 and CDR2 from the germline V gene are MNHEY and SMNVEV (reference sequence). Here the CDR3 DNA reads TGTGCCAGCAGTTTATTTAGAAGTGATACCTACGAGCAGTACTTC. Protein product: CASSLFRSDTYEQYF.

This chain connects TRBV5-1 to TRBJ2-2, with D perhaps TRBD1 (6 bases). Trimming cost V 5 bases and J 2 bases, with 13 bases left between them. This CDR3 comprises 15 residues. Germline assignment: CDR1 SGHRS and CDR2 YFSETQ. The CDR3 loop is CASRSGDTNTGELFF. The CDR3 region has the DNA TGCGCCAGCAGATCCGGGGACACCAACACCGGGGAGCTGTTTTTT.

The DNA of the CDR3 is TGTGCCAGCTCGAGGGAGAACAATGAGCAGTTCTTC. Protein product: CASSRENNEQFF. The V gene is TRBV7-9, the J gene TRBJ2-1, with D perhaps TRBD2 (5 bases). Germline CDR1 reads SEHNR; CDR2 reads FQNEAQ (reference sequence). The CDR3 covers 12 residues. Trimming stripped 8 bases from V and 5 bases from J, with 10 bases between. Combining the CDR3 with reference TRBV7-9 and TRBJ2-1 gives the whole variable domain DTGVSQNPRHKITKRGQNVTFRCDPISEHNRLYWYRQTLGQGPEFLTYFQNEAQLEKSRLLSDRFSAERPKGSFSTLEIQRTEQGDSAMYLCASSRENNEQFFGPGTRLTVL.

The rearrangement joins TRBV9 to TRBJ1-2; 7 bases match TRBD1. V shed 4 bases, J shed 3 bases, and the junction held 12 bases outside the gene matches. The CDR3 extends over 16 amino acids. The germline V gene encodes CDR1 SGDLS and CDR2 YYNGEE. The CDR3 bases are TGTGCCAGCAGCTCCTCAACGGGACAGAGCTACTATGGCTACACCTTC. It codes for CASSSSTGQSYYGYTF.

The chain couples TRBV6-1 to TRBJ1-4; D is undetermined. CDR1 MNHNS and CDR2 SASEGT come from the germline V gene. The CDR3 runs 13 residues. V lost 7 bases to trimming and J lost 5 bases, with 11 bases between them. The CDR3 spells CASTGQENEKLFF. The CDR3 DNA reads TGTGCCAGCACTGGGCAGGAAAATGAAAAACTGTTTTTT.

The genes are TRBV5-6 and TRBJ1-4; TRBD1 matches 7 bases. With 3 bases clipped from V and 3 bases from J, the junction kept 5 bases outside the gene matches. Per the germline V gene, CDR1 is SGHDT and CDR2 is YYEEEE. The CDR3 covers 15 residues. CDR3 bases: TGTGCCAGCAGCTACGGGACAGCGTCTAATGAAAAACTGTTTTTT. Translation gives CASSYGTASNEKLFF.

The rearrangement uses TRBV7-3 and TRBJ2-1, with D unresolved. Trimming took off 2 bases at V and 9 bases at J, with 17 bases between the two ends. The CDR3 totals 15 residues. Germline V gives CDR1 SGHTA, CDR2 FQGTGA. In DNA form, the CDR3 reads TGTGCCAGCAGCTTAGGGTCCCGGAGAGCTATTGAGCAGTTCTTC. This gives the protein CASSLGSRRAIEQFF.

The chain links TRBV12-5 to TRBJ2-1; the match to TRBD2 covers 14 bases. CDR1 and CDR2 from the germline V gene are LGHNT and FRNRAP. This CDR3 region has 18 residues. The trim removed 3 bases at V and 4 bases at J, leaving 8 bases unmatched. The CDR3 sequence: CASGLGTSGGRGYNEQFF. The CDR3 DNA follows: TGTGCTAGTGGTTTAGGGACTAGCGGGGGCCGAGGGTACAATGAGCAGTTCTTC.